This T cell receptor (beta chain) was identified in a study of T cells in Graves' hyperthyroidism and ophthalmopathy. On this clonotype itself: Its antigen remains unknown.

Overall study findings and caveats: Researchers found most expanded thyroid clonotypes above 0.001 in blood as well.

The sample, blood from the first hyperthyroidism diagnosis, precedes any ophthalmopathy symptoms. Amplified TCR beta CDR3 regions came from RNA transcripts. TCR CDR3 regions were first amplified by RT-PCR with HTBI primers. TCRdb reprocessed the multiplex PCR reads with MiXCR, giving one entry per CDR3 protein. The table records roughly 150,000 distinct CDR3 sequences, 9.4% of them present only once. Germline CDR1 is SGDLS and CDR2 is YYNGEE. V was clipped by 0 bases and J by 5 bases, with 8 bases between them. The CDR3 runs to 14 residues. The V and J genes are TRBV9 and TRBJ2-2; D uncertain. What was sequenced was blood. This TCR derives from a woman between 18 and 29 years old with Graves' hyperthyroidism that later progressed to Graves' ophthalmopathy. The CDR3 spells CASSVGRVTGELFF. CDR3 bases: TGTGCCAGCAGCGTAGGTCGGGTAACCGGGGAGCTGTTTTTT. Supplemented by reference TRBV9 and TRBJ2-2, the full variable domain reads DSGVTQTPKHLITATGQRVTLRCSPRSGDLSVYWYQQSLDQGLQFLIQYYNGEERAKGNILERFSAQQFPDLHSELNLSSLELGDSALYFCASSVGRVTGELFFGEGSRLTVL.